The 10 T cell receptor beta chains given below trace back to one sample, sequenced in a study of cytomegalovirus exposure and HLA in healthy donors. Assay: immunoSEQ multiplex PCR; the TCRdb copy retains only in-frame clones and omits some. The data contain approximately 140,000 clones, approximately 84% of them singletons. Sequencing was done on a sample of PBMCs. These receptors all stem from a woman aged 25 to 39 in good health and CMV-seronegative.

The DNA for the CDR3 is TGCGCCAGCAGCTCACGGACAGGGGGCGGGCGAGATACGCAGTATTTT. Its translation: CASSSRTGGGRDTQYF. The chain has TRBV5-1 and TRBJ2-3, with 11 nucleotides matching TRBD1. The CDR3 is 16 residues long. J lost 5 bases, V lost 3 bases, and 8 bases had no gene match. Germline CDR1 is SGHRS and CDR2 is YFSETQ.

CDR3 loop: CASSLSSAKGNTIYF. The CDR3 DNA reads as TGTGCCAGCAGCTTAAGCAGTGCAAAAGGAAACACCATATATTTT. The genes are TRBV7-3 and TRBJ1-3; D call uncertain. Trimming removed 1 base at V and 4 bases at J, with 11 bases between. The CDR3 contains 15 residues. Germline assignment: CDR1 SGHTA and CDR2 FQGTGA.

The chain uses TRBV6-1 and TRBJ2-3; TRBD2 agrees at 14 bases. The CDR3 runs 15 residues. Trimming removed 6 bases from V and 5 bases from J; junction bases left unmatched: 4. Germline V CDR1 and CDR2: MNHNS, SASEGT. CDR3 residues: CASRGLAGARDTQYF. The CDR3 region has the DNA TGTGCCAGCAGGGGACTAGCGGGGGCCCGAGATACGCAGTATTTT.

The chain links TRBV5-6 to TRBJ1-2, with a possible D match to TRBD1 (5 bases). Germline-derived CDR1 and CDR2 are SGHDT and YYEEEE. The CDR3 loop spans 15 amino acids. The V gene lost 2 bases and the J gene lost 4 bases, with 15 bases spanning the gap. As DNA, the CDR3 is TGTGCCAGCAGCTTCGGGCAGGGAGGCGGCTATGGCTACACCTTC. Its protein is CASSFGQGGGYGYTF.

The chain carries TRBV7-8 and TRBJ2-1, with D perhaps TRBD1 (6 bases). CDR3 length equals 14 residues. V was trimmed by 2 bases and J by 2 bases, leaving 7 bases between them. The germline V gene encodes CDR1 SGHVS and CDR2 FQNEAQ. CDR3 sequence reads: CASSLRDTYNEQFF. CDR3 DNA sequence: TGTGCCAGCAGCTTACGGGACACCTACAATGAGCAGTTCTTC.

This clone was observed a single time. V gene TRBV28 combines with J gene TRBJ2-7; D gene ambiguous. The V end was cut by 5 bases, the J end by 2 bases, with 4 bases between. The V gene's germline CDR1 is MDHEN and CDR2 SYDVKM. The CDR3 length is 11 residues. The CDR3 nucleotides are TGTGCCAGCAGTATCACCTACGAGCAGTACTTC. It yields the protein CASSITYEQYF.

This chain uses TRBV5-5 with TRBJ2-7; 8 bases map to TRBD1. Germline V gives CDR1 SGHKS, CDR2 YYEKEE (reference sequence). Unmatched junction bases numbered 16, after V lost 0 bases and J lost 2 bases. The CDR3 totals 19 residues. The CDR3 reads CASSLVRQGALGVPYEQYF. Written as DNA, the CDR3 is TGTGCCAGCAGCTTGGTCCGGCAGGGGGCGCTTGGTGTCCCCTACGAGCAGTACTTC. The full variable domain, its missing parts supplied by reference TRBV5-5 and TRBJ2-7, is DAGVTQSPTHLIKTRGQQVTLRCSPISGHKSVSWYQQVLGQGPQFIFQYYEKEERGRGNFPDRFSARQFPNYSSELNVNALLLGDSALYLCASSLVRQGALGVPYEQYFGPGTRLTVT.

The chain is built from TRBV6-5 and TRBJ2-7; 9 nucleotides match TRBD1. The germline V gene encodes CDR1 MNHEY and CDR2 SVGAGI. CDR3 size: 16 residues. Unmatched junction bases numbered 10, after V lost 2 bases and J lost 5 bases. The CDR3 protein is CASSYGVGTGLHEQYF. In DNA, the CDR3 is TGTGCCAGCAGTTACGGGGTGGGGACAGGGCTGCACGAGCAGTACTTC.

In this sample, this clone turned up once. The chain employs TRBV5-5 and TRBJ2-5; 8 bases are a match to TRBD1. The V and J ends lost 4 bases and 5 bases, in that order; junction bases with no gene match: 10. Germline V gene lookup returns CDR1 SGHKS and CDR2 YYEKEE (reference sequence). This CDR3 is built from 15 residues. The CDR3 DNA sequence: TGTGCCAGCAGCCTCTCAGGACAGGGCTGGGAGACCCAGTACTTC. Residues: CASSLSGQGWETQYF.

V is TRBV10-2 and J is TRBJ2-3; 9 nucleotides line up with TRBD2. Germline V CDR1 and CDR2: WSHSY, SAAADI. Losses at the gene ends were 6 bases for V and 4 bases for J; bases not matched to a gene: 8. This CDR3 contains 15 residues. DNA for the CDR3: TGCGCCAGCAGGGGACTAGCCGAATATCCAGATACGCAGTATTTT. Translation: CASRGLAEYPDTQYF.